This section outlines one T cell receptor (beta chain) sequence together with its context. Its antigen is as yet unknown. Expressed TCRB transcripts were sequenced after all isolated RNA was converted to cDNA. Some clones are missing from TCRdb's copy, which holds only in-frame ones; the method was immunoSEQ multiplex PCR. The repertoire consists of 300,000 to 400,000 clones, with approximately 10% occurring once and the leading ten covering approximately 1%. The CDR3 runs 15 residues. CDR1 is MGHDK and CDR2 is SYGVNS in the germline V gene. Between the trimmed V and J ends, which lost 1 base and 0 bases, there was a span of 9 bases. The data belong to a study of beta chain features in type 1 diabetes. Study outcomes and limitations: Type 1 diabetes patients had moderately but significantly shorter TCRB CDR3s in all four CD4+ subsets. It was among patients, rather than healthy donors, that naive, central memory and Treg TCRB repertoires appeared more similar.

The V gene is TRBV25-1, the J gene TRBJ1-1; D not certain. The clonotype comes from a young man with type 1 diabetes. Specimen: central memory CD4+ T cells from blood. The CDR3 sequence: CASSESADMNTEAFF. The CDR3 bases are TGTGCCAGCAGTGAATCCGCAGACATGAACACTGAAGCTTTCTTT.